The rows below give T cell receptor beta chains drawn from one sample of a study of shared clonotypes between healthy human individuals. Sequencing was performed with immunoSEQ multiplex PCR; in TCRdb, only in-frame clones are kept and a portion is missing. This sample has about 2.2 million clones, with about 94% found just once. Sequenced material: naive CD8+ T cells from PBMCs. These receptors all come from a man younger than 35 in good health. Some clones in this sample may be carry-over from other donors' samples. CDR3s include the opening cysteine and the closing phenylalanine or tryptophan. D genes are given only for firm matches. Clone size, where shown, is once, few, many, or a class for clones that have expanded.

>TRBV9|TRBJ2-6|.|.
TGTGCCAGCAGCGTAGATGGCAGGGCCTCATCCCGCTCTGGGGCCAACGTCCTGACTTTC
CASSVDGRASSRSGANVLTF
>TRBV18|TRBJ2-1|TRBD2|.
TGTGCCAGCTCACCTACCAGCGGGAGCGGAGGGAATGAGCAGTTCTTC
CASSPTSGSGGNEQFF
>TRBV25-1|TRBJ2-3|TRBD1|.
TGTGCCAGCAGTGGGAAGGGACAGGGACCGACAGATACGCAGTATTTT
CASSGKGQGPTDTQYF
>TRBV6-6|TRBJ1-1|.|.
TGTGCCAGCAGTAGCTCGGGGTACACTGAAGCTTTCTTT
CASSSSGYTEAFF
>TRBV6-5|TRBJ1-1|.|once
TGTGCCAGCAGTTACAGATCCAACATGAACACTGAAGCTTTCTTT
CASSYRSNMNTEAFF
>TRBV27|TRBJ1-1|.|once
TGTGCCAGCAGACTCGGCTCCAGGGGATCCACTGAAGCTTTCTTT
CASRLGSRGSTEAFF
>TRBV5-4|TRBJ1-2|TRBD1|.
TGTGCCAGCACCCTGACAGGGGGCGACTATGGCTACACCTTC
CASTLTGGDYGYTF
>TRBV28|TRBJ2-2|.|.
TGTGCCAGCTCTCTCAGACTTAACACCGGGGAGCTGTTTTTT
CASSLRLNTGELFF
>TRBV7-9|TRBJ1-1|.|.
TGTGCCAGCAGCCCCAGAGAGCGTCTGTACACTGAAGCTTTCTTT
CASSPRERLYTEAFF
>TRBV5-1|TRBJ2-7|TRBD2|.
TGCGCCAGCAGCTACCGGGGGGGCGTTCAAGAGTTCTACGAGCAGTACTTC
CASSYRGGVQEFYEQYF
>TRBV28|TRBJ2-3|TRBD2|.
TGTGCCAGCCGCGGACTAGCGGGGCTGAGCACAGATACGCAGTATTTT
CASRGLAGLSTDTQYF
>TRBV9|TRBJ2-4|TRBD1|.
TGTGCCAGCAGCGGGATACAGGGGCCAGACATTCAGTACTTC
CASSGIQGPDIQYF
>TRBV27|TRBJ2-7|.|.
TGTGCCAGCAGTTTATCTGCAGGCCAACCCTACGAGCAGTACTTC
CASSLSAGQPYEQYF
>TRBV27|TRBJ1-1|.|once
TGTGCCAGCAGTTTATCGTACGGGGGAGGACTTGAAGCTTTCTTT
CASSLSYGGGLEAFF
>TRBV9|TRBJ2-1|.|.
TGTGCCAGCAGCGGGATAGGGAGGTCAGACAATGAGCAGTTCTTC
CASSGIGRSDNEQFF
>TRBV14|TRBJ2-5|.|.
TGTGCCAGCAGCCAAGGGGGTGGCGAGACCCAGTACTTC
CASSQGGGETQYF
>TRBV28|TRBJ2-2|.|.
TGTGCCAGCAGTTACCTAATAACGAACACCGGGGAGCTGTTTTTT
CASSYLITNTGELFF
>TRBV7-9|TRBJ2-3|.|.
TGTGCCAGCAGCCCTCCCGCAGATACGCAGTATTTT
CASSPPADTQYF
>TRBV18|TRBJ2-7|.|once
TGTGCCAGCTCCCCGGAGGCCTACGAGCAGTACTTC
CASSPEAYEQYF
>TRBV9|TRBJ2-7|.|.
TGTGCCAGCAGTCCGTCCCTTGGGACCAAGGAGCAGTACTTC
CASSPSLGTKEQYF
>TRBV19|TRBJ2-2|.|.
TGTGCCAGTAGTTTCGGGGGGAACACCGGGGAGCTGTTTTTT
CASSFGGNTGELFF
>TRBV12-5|TRBJ2-7|.|.
TGTGCTAGTGGTTCAGGCACTAGCCACGACGAGCAGTACTTC
CASGSGTSHDEQYF
>TRBV14|TRBJ1-3|.|.
TGTGCCAGCAGCCAAGATTTCGGACGACCGGGAAACACCATATATTTT
CASSQDFGRPGNTIYF
>TRBV11-2|TRBJ1-4|TRBD1|once
TGTGCCAGCAGCCGGACAGGGGGCGGCGGAATGTTTTTT
CASSRTGGGGMFF
>TRBV7-8|TRBJ1-2|.|.
TGTGCCAGCAGCTTAGACAGGGTCTATGGCTACACCTTC
CASSLDRVYGYTF
>TRBV28|TRBJ1-1|.|.
TGTGCCAGCAGTCCCAGGGGCGGAAAGTACACTGAAGCTTTCTTT
CASSPRGGKYTEAFF
>TRBV7-8|TRBJ2-5|TRBD1|.
TGTGCCAGCAGCGTTTCCGGGACAGGACGTGTGGAGACCCAGTACTTC
CASSVSGTGRVETQYF
>TRBV5-4|TRBJ2-1|TRBD2|.
TGTGCCAGCAGCTTAACAGTAGTTATAGGGCGGGAGGGCTACAATGAGCAGTTCTTC
CASSLTVVIGREGYNEQFF
>TRBV27|TRBJ2-7|.|.
TGTGCCAGCAGTCTACTATTCGGCACTCTACCCTACGAGCAGTACTTC
CASSLLFGTLPYEQYF
>TRBV2|TRBJ2-7|.|.
TGTGCCAGCAGTGAAGGGGTAGGCTCCTACGAGCAGTACTTC
CASSEGVGSYEQYF
>TRBV19|TRBJ2-7|TRBD2|.
TGTGCCAGTAGTAGGACTAGCGGATCCTACGAGCAGTACTTC
CASSRTSGSYEQYF
>TRBV5-5|TRBJ1-3|.|.
TGTGCCAGCAGCTTGGGCAGGGGAGGAAACACCATATATTTT
CASSLGRGGNTIYF
>TRBV2|TRBJ2-7|TRBD1|.
TGTGCCAGCAGACTAACAGGGGACCCCCTCCACGAGCAGTACTTC
CASRLTGDPLHEQYF
>TRBV5-4|TRBJ2-2|.|.
TGTGCCAGCAGCTTGGCCGACGCTAGCGACCTCACCGGAAAGCTGTTTTTT
CASSLADASDLTGKLFF
>TRBV7-9|TRBJ2-3|TRBD1|.
TGTGCCAGCAGCCCAGGACAGGGGGGGGATACGCAGTATTTT
CASSPGQGGDTQYF
>TRBV4-3|TRBJ2-7|TRBD1|.
TGCGCCAGCAGCCAAGAGGGACAGGACTATTACGAGCAGTACTTC
CASSQEGQDYYEQYF
>TRBV28|TRBJ2-1|TRBD2|.
TGTGCCAGCAGTTTATCAAAGGGACTAGCGGATGAGCAGTTCTTC
CASSLSKGLADEQFF
>TRBV11-2|TRBJ2-7|.|.
TGTGCCAGCAGCTTAGATCGCCTACAGGGAGGGTACGAGCAGTACTTC
CASSLDRLQGGYEQYF
>TRBV6-5|TRBJ2-1|TRBD1|few
TGTGCCAGCAGTTATGGGACAGGGTACAATGAGCAGTTCTTC
CASSYGTGYNEQFF
>TRBV7-2|TRBJ2-5|TRBD2|.
TGTGCCAGCAGCTCCAAGCTATTGCGGGAGGCCCAGTACTTC
CASSSKLLREAQYF
>TRBV11-2|TRBJ1-2|.|.
TGTGCCAGCAGCTTAGATCCTCCTTATGGGCATGGCTACACCTTC
CASSLDPPYGHGYTF
>TRBV27|TRBJ2-3|.|.
TGTGCCAGCAGTTTCTACAGCCCCACAGATACGCAGTATTTT
CASSFYSPTDTQYF
>TRBV9|TRBJ2-5|.|.
TGTGCCAGCAGCGTAGCCCCAATTGACAATATCCAGTACTTC
CASSVAPIDNIQYF
>TRBV28|TRBJ2-5|.|.
TGTGCCAGCCGTGACCCCAAGGAGACCCAGTACTTC
CASRDPKETQYF
>TRBV19|TRBJ1-2|.|.
TGTGCCAGTAGTATAGGGATGATAGACGGCTACACCTTC
CASSIGMIDGYTF
>TRBV5-4|TRBJ1-1|.|.
TGTGCCAGCAGCTCCATCGAGGGGGTGAACACTGAAGCTTTCTTT
CASSSIEGVNTEAFF
>TRBV7-9|TRBJ2-5|.|.
TGTGCCGGATCCCCGGGTCCGGGTGGAGAGACCCAGTACTTC
CAGSPGPGGETQYF
>TRBV5-1|TRBJ2-7|TRBD1|once
TGCGCCAGCAGCTTGGCGGGACAGGGGTTGGTCGAGCAGTACTTC
CASSLAGQGLVEQYF
>TRBV7-2|TRBJ1-4|.|.
TGTGCCAGCAGCACCAGACAGGAGTCTAATGAAAAACTGTTTTTT
CASSTRQESNEKLFF
>TRBV18|TRBJ1-2|TRBD1|.
TGTGCCAGCTCCCTACCTGGACAGGGTCAGGATGGCTACACCTTC
CASSLPGQGQDGYTF
>TRBV27|TRBJ2-7|.|few
TGTGCCAGCAGTTTAGTAGGGGGCGAGCAGTACTTC
CASSLVGGEQYF
>TRBV29-1|TRBJ2-7|TRBD2|.
TGCAGCGTTGAGCTGTCGGACGCGGGGGCCTACGAGCAGTACTTC
CSVELSDAGAYEQYF
>TRBV29-1|TRBJ2-7|TRBD2|.
TGCAGCGTCCGTCAGCGGGGCTCCTACGAGCAGTACTTC
CSVRQRGSYEQYF
>TRBV6-6|TRBJ2-7|.|.
TGTGCCAGCGCAGGGGCCTACTCCTACGAGCAGTACTTC
CASAGAYSYEQYF
>TRBV13|TRBJ2-5|TRBD2|.
TGTGCCAGCAGCTCCCGGGGGGATCGGGAGACCCAGTACTTC
CASSSRGDRETQYF